The 20 T cell receptor beta chains listed next were all sequenced from one sample in a study of T cell repertoires in cytomegalovirus infection. No cognate antigen is known for these TCRs. MiXCR, run by TCRdb on the reads, gives a single entry per CDR3 protein. The data hold 680,000 or so distinct CDR3 sequences, with 33% observed a single time. The source material was cultured PBMCs, sampled from culture after CMV antigen stimulation. The receptors originated from a human donor in good health (CMV status not recorded). Some clones in this sample may be carry-over from other donors' samples.

This sequence joins TRBV20-1 and TRBJ1-1; D possibly corresponds to TRBD1 (6 bases). The V gene's germline CDR1 is DFQATT and CDR2 SNEGSKA (reference sequence). CDR3 length: 11 residues. Trimming stripped 3 bases from V and 6 bases from J, with 8 bases between. CDR3 protein: CSASRGPEAFF. In DNA, the CDR3 is TGCAGTGCTAGTCGGGGGCCTGAAGCTTTCTTT.

This clonotype was detected a few times. The chain employs TRBV7-6 and TRBJ2-5, with a weak D call TRBD2 (5 bases). Trimming pared 8 bases from V and 5 bases from J, leaving 18 bases between. The CDR3 consists of 14 residues. CDR1 and CDR2 from the germline V gene are SGHVS and FNYEAQ. The CDR3 region is CASRQVGVRETQYF. DNA for the CDR3: TGTGCCAGCCGCCAGGTGGGAGTACGTGAGACCCAGTACTTC.

V is TRBV7-9 and J is TRBJ1-6; TRBD1 matches 9 bases. This CDR3 region has 13 residues. Trimming cost V 2 bases and J 15 bases; bases outside gene matches: 5. CDR1 is SEHNR and CDR2 is FQNEAQ in the germline V gene (reference sequence). CDR3 in amino acids: CASSLRQGDSLHF. CDR3 bases: TGTGCCAGCAGCTTAAGACAGGGGGACAGCCTCCACTTT.

This clonotype occurred a few times. The V and J genes are TRBV7-2 and TRBJ1-1; D unresolved. CDR3 length: 13 residues. CDR1 SGHTA and CDR2 FQGNSA come from the germline V gene. Deletions cut 4 bases from V and 0 bases from J, with 6 bases between. The CDR3 reads CASSSSVNTEAFF. In DNA form, the CDR3 reads TGTGCCAGCAGCTCTAGCGTGAACACTGAAGCTTTCTTT.

This clonotype turned up a few times. J is TRBJ1-2 and V is TRBV6-2 or TRBV6-3; D remains ambiguous. CDR3 length equals 14 residues. Germline V gene data show CDR1 as MNHEY and CDR2 as SVGEGT. The V end was cut by 6 bases, the J end by 0 bases, with 11 bases between. The CDR3 coding sequence is TGTGCCAGCAGGCGCTCGGGGTCTAACTATGGCTACACCTTC. Translating gives CASRRSGSNYGYTF.

This clonotype has only a few counts. V usage is TRBV28 and J usage is TRBJ1-1; D not resolved. The V gene's germline CDR1 is MDHEN and CDR2 SYDVKM. The V end lost 7 bases, the J end lost 11 bases, and 20 bases lay between the germline ends. This CDR3 is 13 amino acids long. CDR3 bases: TGTGCCAGCACTTCAAGCGGGTCGGCGAGGGCTTTCTTT. Translated: CASTSSGSARAFF. Combining the CDR3 with reference TRBV28 and TRBJ1-1 gives the whole variable domain DVKVTQSSRYLVKRTGEKVFLECVQDMDHENMFWYRQDPGLGLRLIYFSYDVKMKEKGDIPEGYSVSREKKERFSLILESASTNQTSMYLCASTSSGSARAFFGQGTRLTVV.

This chain links TRBV6-1 with TRBJ2-1, with D possibly TRBD2 on 9 matching bases. There are 18 residues in the CDR3. Germline CDR1 is MNHNS and CDR2 is SASEGT. Deletions cut 9 bases from V and 4 bases from J, with 28 bases between. The CDR3 loop reads CASRTGRWTSVSYNEQFF. CDR3 DNA sequence: TGTGCCAGTAGGACAGGGCGTTGGACTAGCGTATCATACAATGAGCAGTTCTTC.

There are a few counts of this clonotype. The chain has TRBV6-1 and TRBJ2-1; perhaps TRBD2 as D (7 bases). The germline V gene encodes CDR1 MNHNS and CDR2 SASEGT. This CDR3 has 17 residues. Trimming took 2 bases from V and 4 from J, leaving 18 bases between them. CDR3 sequence: CASSEWAGATGYNEQFF. The CDR3 DNA reads as TGTGCCAGCAGTGAATGGGCGGGGGCGACCGGATACAATGAGCAGTTCTTC.

The chain recombines TRBV6-8 with TRBJ2-7, with a possible D match to TRBD1 (7 bases). The V and J ends lost 6 bases and 2 bases respectively, with 14 bases between them. CDR1 and CDR2 from the germline V gene are MNHGY and SAAAGT. The length of the CDR3 is 14 residues. The CDR3 nucleotides read TGTGCCAGCAGCCAACGCAGGGGGGCCTACGAGCAGTACTTC. Translated, it gives CASSQRRGAYEQYF.

The chain has TRBV11-2 and TRBJ2-7; D gene unclear. This CDR3 region has 12 residues. CDR1 and CDR2 from the germline V gene are SGHAT and FQNNGV. V lost 3 bases and J lost 6, with 9 bases in between. Here the CDR3 DNA reads TGTGCCAGCAGCTTCTATACGTCCGAGCAGTACTTC. Translation gives CASSFYTSEQYF.

The V call is TRBV11-2, the J call TRBJ2-1, with D unclear. CDR3 size: 14 residues. The V gene lost 0 bases and the J gene lost 8 bases, with 11 bases spanning the gap. The V gene's germline CDR1 is SGHAT and CDR2 FQNNGV. Here the CDR3 DNA reads TGTGCCAGCAGCTTAGACGGAGTTTTGTATGAGCAGTTCTTC. It translates to CASSLDGVLYEQFF.

This chain links TRBV12-3 or TRBV12-4 with TRBJ1-2; no clear D. V was clipped by 4 bases and J by 8 bases, with 8 bases between them. There are 11 residues in the CDR3. The CDR3 DNA sequence: TGTGCCAGCAGTTACCGGAAGGGCTACACCTTC. This encodes CASSYRKGYTF.

The chain employs TRBV10-2 and TRBJ2-7; 11 nucleotides line up with TRBD2. The CDR3 loop spans 14 amino acids. Trimming took 6 bases from V and 6 from J; bases not matched to a gene: 7. Germline V CDR1 and CDR2: WSHSY, SAAADI. The CDR3 region is CASRPGLAGGEQYF. The CDR3 DNA sequence: TGCGCCAGCAGACCGGGTCTAGCGGGAGGCGAGCAGTACTTC.

The V and J genes are TRBV28 and TRBJ1-4; the D gene is possibly TRBD1 (5 bases). The CDR3 sequence is 13 residues long. Trimming pared 6 bases from V and 8 bases from J, leaving 13 bases between. CDR1 is MDHEN and CDR2 is SYDVKM in the germline V gene. The CDR3 coding sequence is TGTGCCAGCAGCCCTAACGGGGCAGAAAAACTGTTTTTT. It is translated as CASSPNGAEKLFF.

The J gene is TRBJ1-2, the V gene TRBV5-3; no definite D call. TRBV5-3 is annotated as an ORF whose role is uncertain. The CDR3 loop spans 12 amino acids. In nucleotides, the CDR3 is TGTGCGAGCAGTGGGGAAGGCTATGGCTACACCTTC. Its translation: CASSGEGYGYTF.

The J gene is TRBJ2-3, the V gene TRBV10-3; the match to TRBD2 covers 7 bases. V shed 4 bases, J shed 4 bases, and the junction held 8 bases outside the gene matches. CDR3 length: 15 residues. Germline CDR1 ENHRY, CDR2 SYGVKD. The CDR3 DNA sequence: TGTGCCATCAGTGGCTCGGCGGGAGTTTCAGATACGCAGTATTTT. This codes for CAISGSAGVSDTQYF.

A few counts support this clonotype. The rearrangement links TRBV4-2 to TRBJ1-6; the D gene is possibly TRBD1 (5 bases). CDR1 and CDR2 (germline): LGHNA, YNFKEQ. The CDR3 has 15 amino acids. With 0 bases removed from V and 11 bases from J, the gap between germline ends came to 14 bases. Here the CDR3 reads CASSQDYFGAAPLHF. In DNA form, the CDR3 reads TGTGCCAGCAGCCAAGATTACTTCGGGGCAGCACCCCTCCACTTT.

This clonotype was found a few times. This chain links TRBV12-3 or TRBV12-4 with TRBJ2-7; TRBD1 matches 7 bases. Trimming removed 6 bases from V and 3 bases from J; junction bases left unmatched: 17. This CDR3 has 17 residues. The DNA for the CDR3 is TGTGCCAGCAGCCCCGGTGGCGGACAGGCCCTTCACTACGAGCAGTACTTC. It yields the protein CASSPGGGQALHYEQYF.

CDR3 sequence reads: CASSSGTGGVNEQFF. The DNA for the CDR3 is TGTGCCAGCAGCTCAGGGACAGGGGGTGTCAATGAGCAGTTCTTC. V is TRBV11-2 and J is TRBJ2-1, with TRBD1 matching 11 bases. V gave up 4 bases and J gave up 6 bases; unmatched junction bases: 5. Germline assignment: CDR1 SGHAT and CDR2 FQNNGV. CDR3 length equals 15 residues. Filled out from reference TRBV11-2 and TRBJ2-1, the complete variable domain reads EAGVAQSPRYKIIEKRQSVAFWCNPISGHATLYWYQQILGQGPKLLIQFQNNGVVDDSQLPKDRFSAERLKGVDSTLKIQPAKLEDSAVYLCASSSGTGGVNEQFFGPGTRLTVL.

This chain joins TRBV19 and TRBJ1-5; D remains ambiguous. Deletions cut 4 bases from V and 7 bases from J, with 11 bases between. Germline V CDR1 and CDR2: LNHDA, SQIVND (reference sequence). The CDR3 sequence is 13 residues long. The CDR3 reads CASSNREGQPQHF. In nucleotides, the CDR3 is TGTGCCAGTAGTAATAGGGAGGGACAGCCCCAGCATTTT.